This T cell receptor beta chain was sequenced for a study of blood T cell repertoires in COVID-19. With 4 bases removed from V and 0 bases from J, the gap between germline ends came to 12 bases. The germline V gene encodes CDR1 LGHDT and CDR2 YNNKEL (reference sequence). The CDR3 is 15 amino acids. The protocol was immunoSEQ multiplex PCR, while the TCRdb copy is restricted to in-frame clones and leaves out a portion. This table holds under 300,000 clones, roughly 86% found once. The gene calls are TRBV3-1 (or the pseudogene TRBV3-2) and TRBJ1-1; D possibly corresponds to TRBD1 (5 bases). Sequenced: peripheral blood. The origin of this receptor is a woman aged 70-85 years with active or convalescent COVID-19. The CDR3 DNA sequence: TGTGCCAGCAGCCTCAGGGCCTTCATGAACACTGAAGCTTTCTTT. This gives the protein CASSLRAFMNTEAFF.